This T cell receptor beta chain was obtained from a study of monozygotic twins with inflammatory bowel disease. This CDR3 region has 14 residues. Germline assignment: CDR1 LNHDA and CDR2 SQIVND (reference sequence). Template switching introduced UMIs that contain a 6-nucleotide sample barcode. TCRdb re-called the 5' RACE reads and catalogs CDR3 proteins one per entry, DNA excluded. The listing contains some 160,000 distinct CDR3 sequences. Sequences were obtained from blood. The TCR originated in a human donor with ulcerative colitis or Crohn's disease, or a healthy co-twin of an affected twin (not recorded which). The rearrangement links TRBV19 to TRBJ2-3. This CDR3 reads CASSFSASTDTQYF. Supplemented by reference TRBV19 and TRBJ2-3, the full variable domain reads DGGITQSPKYLFRKEGQNVTLSCEQNLNHDAMYWYRQDPGQGLRLIYYSQIVNDFQKGDIAEGYSVSREKKESFPLTVTSAQKNPTAFYLCASSFSASTDTQYFGPGTRLTVL.